The clone carrying this TCR beta chain was detected only once. These data originate in a study of blood T cell repertoires in COVID-19. The overall study: From the United States, Italy and Spain came samples of acute and convalescent COVID-19. T cells, B-cell-depleted T cells, or PBMCs provided the cDNA or gDNA that served as material.

Which cohort a participant joined came from the clinical history participants gave. The method was immunoSEQ multiplex PCR; TCRdb's version includes in-frame clones alone and lacks a portion of them. The data show 200,000 to 250,000 clones, about 80% seen once. Germline lookup yields CDR1 MNHEY and CDR2 SVGEGT. The CDR3 runs to 17 residues. Unmatched junction bases numbered 11, after V lost 5 bases and J lost 5 bases. The sample was PBMCs or T cells enriched from blood (not recorded which). The clonotype was recovered from a man aged 40-49 years who had recovered from COVID-19. V usage is TRBV6-2 or TRBV6-3 and J usage is TRBJ1-5; 11 positions agree with TRBD1. The DNA for the CDR3 is TGTGCCAGCAGTAGATTAGGAACGGGACAGGGGGATCAGCCCCAGCATTTT. Translation gives CASSRLGTGQGDQPQHF.